Listed here are 29 T cell receptor beta chains from one sample, sequenced in a study of shared T cell receptors in the human thymus. Libraries were prepared by immunoSEQ multiplex PCR; TCRdb keeps only in-frame clonotypes and omits some of them. The sample carries about 610,000 clones, over 75% recorded once. The sample was also linked to a second study, of human thymus T cells.

The sample consisted of thymocytes. Every receptor here comes from a boy under three years old with a congenital heart defect.

CDR3 sequence (DNA): TGTGCCAGCATCCCGGGGACTAGCGGGAGGGCCGGGGAGCTGTTTTTT. Residues: CASIPGTSGRAGELFF. This chain joins TRBV7-6 and TRBJ2-2, with TRBD2 matching over 16 bases. The CDR3 is 16 amino acids. From germline, CDR1 is SGHVS and CDR2 FNYEAQ. V lost 7 bases to trimming and J lost 6 bases; unmatched junction nucleotides: 5.

This clone has more than one count but fewer than ten. This chain joins TRBV6-1 and TRBJ1-2, with a tentative D call TRBD1 (5 bases). The CDR3 is made up of 15 amino acids. The V and J ends lost 8 bases and 3 bases respectively, with 19 bases between them. Germline values: CDR1 MNHNS, CDR2 SASEGT. The chain's CDR3 is CASGHRTLGDYGYTF. The CDR3 coding sequence is TGTGCCAGCGGCCATCGGACACTCGGCGACTATGGCTACACCTTC.

This clone was seen a handful of times. The chain combines TRBV7-9 with TRBJ2-3, with a tentative D call TRBD2 (6 bases). The CDR3 length is 17 residues. Trimming pared 10 bases from V and 0 bases from J, leaving 23 bases between. Germline values: CDR1 SEHNR, CDR2 FQNEAQ (reference sequence). The chain's CDR3 is CATYTRGAGLSTDTQYF. The CDR3 DNA reads TGTGCCACCTACACGCGGGGAGCAGGCCTTAGCACAGATACGCAGTATTTT.

The chain carries TRBV10-1 and TRBJ2-1, with 11 bases matching TRBD2. The trim removed 5 bases at V and 7 bases at J, leaving 13 bases unmatched. The CDR3 loop spans 17 amino acids. CDR1 WNHNN and CDR2 SYGVQD come from the germline V gene (reference sequence). CDR3 bases: TGCGCCAGCAGTCCCTCGACTAGCGGGAAAGTATTAAATGAGCAGTTCTTC. Encoded protein: CASSPSTSGKVLNEQFF.

The chain employs TRBV7-4 and TRBJ2-5; 10 bases are shared with TRBD1. Germline CDR1 is SGHVT and CDR2 is SQSDAQ. J was trimmed by 12 bases and V by 6 bases; bases with no gene match: 7. This CDR3 is 12 amino acids long. The CDR3 DNA follows: TGTGCCAGCAGGAACCCGGGACAGGGGAAGTACTTC. Protein product: CASRNPGQGKYF.

This chain links TRBV4-1 with TRBJ1-4, with 9 bases that match TRBD1. Trimming took 2 bases from V and 9 from J; bases not matched to a gene: 10. The CDR3 is 16 amino acids. Germline CDR1 and CDR2: MGHRA and YSYEKL. CDR3 loop: CASSQSPGQGGKKLFF. Written as DNA, the CDR3 is TGCGCCAGCAGCCAATCCCCGGGACAGGGTGGGAAAAAACTGTTTTTT.

The chain uses TRBV6-1 and TRBJ2-7, with 10 bases aligning to TRBD1. The CDR3 length is 14 residues. V shed 1 base and J 6 bases; nucleotides not matched to a gene: 3. Looked up from germline, CDR1 is MNHNS and CDR2 is SASEGT. The CDR3 loop is CASSEGGQGGEQYF. CDR3 in DNA: TGTGCCAGCAGTGAAGGAGGACAGGGGGGCGAGCAGTACTTC.

The chain links TRBV6-5 to TRBJ1-5; 8 bases are shared with TRBD1. The CDR3 has 13 residues. Germline V CDR1 and CDR2: MNHEY, SVGAGI. V was clipped by 6 bases and J by 12 bases; unmatched bases: 10. CDR3 loop: CASRRTGLSFQHF. Written as DNA, the CDR3 is TGTGCCAGCAGACGGACAGGGCTATCTTTCCAGCATTTT.

This clone was counted once. Germline is not matched at one junction end, which may reflect a read error. The chain recombines TRBV20-1 with TRBJ1-2, with D possibly TRBD1 on 5 matching bases. Germline CDR1 DFQATT, CDR2 SNEGSKA (reference sequence). The CDR3 is made up of 11 amino acids. CDR3 bases: TGCAGTGCTAGAGACAAGGGACTGCCGATCTTC. Its protein product is CSARDKGLPIF.

The V call is TRBV5-1, the J call TRBJ2-5; 10 bases map to TRBD2. The V gene's germline CDR1 is SGHRS and CDR2 YFSETQ. The CDR3 runs 16 residues. V shed 0 bases, J shed 5 bases, and the junction held 7 bases outside the gene matches. The CDR3 coding sequence is TGCGCCAGCAGCTTGGGGACTAGCGGTGGCAGCGAGACCCAGTACTTC. The encoded protein is CASSLGTSGGSETQYF.

Concerning this clone itself: Other DNA sequences in this specimen translate into the identical CDR3. This sequence joins TRBV5-1 and TRBJ2-5; TRBD1 aligns across 7 bases. Looked up from germline, CDR1 is SGHRS and CDR2 is YFSETQ. CDR3 length equals 13 residues. V gave up 0 bases and J gave up 4 bases; unmatched junction bases: 0. DNA for the CDR3: TGCGCCAGCAGCTTGGCAGGGGGAGAGACCCAGTACTTC. This encodes CASSLAGGETQYF.

The chain uses TRBV29-1 and TRBJ2-2; the match to TRBD1 covers 9 bases. V lost 1 base, J lost 4 bases, and 13 bases stayed unmatched. CDR1 and CDR2 (germline): SQVTM, ANQGSEA. There are 18 residues in the CDR3. CDR3 residues: CSVEGARQGESITGELFF. The DNA for the CDR3 is TGCAGCGTTGAAGGCGCCAGACAGGGGGAAAGTATCACCGGGGAGCTGTTTTTT.

CDR3 nucleotide sequence: TGCGCCAGCAGAGGTTTAGCGGGAGGGTTTGGGGCCAACGTCCTGACTTTC. It specifies CASRGLAGGFGANVLTF. The rearrangement joins TRBV5-1 to TRBJ2-6; 11 positions agree with TRBD2. The CDR3 runs 17 residues. V shed 5 bases and J 3 bases; nucleotides not matched to a gene: 7. Germline lookup yields CDR1 SGHRS and CDR2 YFSETQ. Variable domain in full (rest from reference TRBV5-1 and TRBJ2-6): KAGVTQTPRYLIKTRGQQVTLSCSPISGHRSVSWYQQTPGQGLQFLFEYFSETQRNKGNFPGRFSGRQFSNSRSEMNVSTLELGDSALYLCASRGLAGGFGANVLTFGAGSRLTVL.

The rearrangement joins TRBV6-1 to TRBJ2-3; D not certain. The CDR3 has 12 residues. V lost 2 bases, J lost 5 bases, and 5 bases lay in between. Germline CDR1 MNHNS, CDR2 SASEGT. CDR3 nucleotide sequence: TGTGCCAGCAGTGAACAGGTAGATACGCAGTATTTT. Its translation is CASSEQVDTQYF.

This clone was recorded once. This chain links TRBV5-6 with TRBJ2-1; D not certain. V shed 1 base and J shed 0 bases, with 8 bases lying between them. This CDR3 contains 15 residues. Germline CDR1 is SGHDT and CDR2 is YYEEEE. CDR3 protein: CASSLTSSSYNEQFF. CDR3 bases: TGTGCCAGCAGCTTGACATCAAGCTCCTACAATGAGCAGTTCTTC.

This clone appeared once. The rearrangement joins TRBV10-1 to TRBJ1-1; D remains ambiguous. This CDR3 region has 16 residues. The germline V gene has CDR1 WNHNN and CDR2 SYGVQD (reference sequence). The ends were cut back, 0 bases at V and 10 bases at J, with 21 bases in the middle. DNA for the CDR3: TGCGCCAGCAGTGAGTCGACCCACCCGACTAGGAGATCAGCTTTCTTT. Its translation is CASSESTHPTRRSAFF.

The chain recombines TRBV6-5 with TRBJ2-7, with 8 bases matching TRBD2. The CDR3 is made up of 14 amino acids. Germline lookup yields CDR1 MNHEY and CDR2 SVGAGI. The J segment lost 5 bases and the V segment lost 6 bases, leaving 9 bases of the junction unmatched. Here the CDR3 DNA reads TGTGCCAGCAGGAGACTAGCGAGGGTAAACGAGCAGTACTTC. Amino acid sequence: CASRRLARVNEQYF.

This chain connects TRBV15 to TRBJ2-1; 7 nucleotides align to TRBD2. In germline, CDR1 is LNHNV, CDR2 YYDKDF (reference sequence). The CDR3 runs to 15 residues. The V and J ends lost 1 base and 0 bases, in that order; junction bases with no gene match: 0. Written as DNA, the CDR3 is TGTGCCACCAGCAGAGGCGGGAGCTCCTACAATGAGCAGTTCTTC. Translating gives CATSRGGSSYNEQFF.

J is TRBJ2-7 and V is TRBV7-2, with a possible D match to TRBD1 (5 bases). The CDR3 has 17 amino acids. Trimming removed 4 bases from V and 7 bases from J, with 26 bases in between. Germline loops: CDR1 SGHTA, CDR2 FQGNSA. CDR3: CASSYPSQTNPAGEQYF. CDR3 sequence (DNA): TGTGCCAGCAGCTATCCCTCACAAACCAACCCCGCAGGGGAGCAGTACTTC.

The chain is built from TRBV20-1 and TRBJ2-7; D not resolved. From germline, CDR1 is DFQATT and CDR2 SNEGSKA (reference sequence). The CDR3 consists of 11 residues. The germline V and J ends were trimmed by 2 bases and 5 bases, with 7 bases remaining between them. In DNA, the CDR3 is TGCAGTGCTAGACAGGTCCACGAGCAGTACTTC. Amino acid sequence: CSARQVHEQYF.

This clone was picked up one time. The genes are TRBV7-2 and TRBJ2-1; TRBD2 aligns across 7 bases. Germline assignment: CDR1 SGHTA and CDR2 FQGNSA. The CDR3 is made up of 15 amino acids. The junction had 11 bases not matched to a gene; V was cut back by 2 bases and J by 10 bases. The CDR3 nucleotides are TGTGCCAGCAGCTTACCCGGGACTATATTCGGGGAGCAGTTCTTC. It codes for CASSLPGTIFGEQFF. Filled out from reference TRBV7-2 and TRBJ2-1, the complete variable domain reads GAGVSQSPSNKVTEKGKDVELRCDPISGHTALYWYRQSLGQGLEFLIYFQGNSAPDKSGLPSDRFSAERTGGSVSTLTIQRTQQEDSAVYLCASSLPGTIFGEQFFGPGTRLTVL.

The chain uses TRBV6-6 and TRBJ2-5; the match to TRBD2 covers 12 bases. This CDR3 is 14 amino acids long. CDR1 and CDR2 from the germline V gene are MNHNY and SVGAGI (reference sequence). Germline trimming cut 8 bases from V and 3 bases from J; bases unmatched to any gene: 4. The CDR3 sequence: CASASGRAEETQYF. The CDR3 DNA sequence: TGTGCCAGCGCTAGCGGGAGGGCCGAAGAGACCCAGTACTTC.

The genes are TRBV6-1 and TRBJ2-5; the D is unclear. Germline V gene lookup returns CDR1 MNHNS and CDR2 SASEGT. V was shortened by 11 bases and J by 5 bases, with 12 bases between the two germline ends. CDR3 length equals 11 residues. CDR3 amino acids: CAHSHTETQYF. CDR3 nucleotides: TGTGCCCACAGCCATACGGAGACCCAGTACTTC.

V usage is TRBV6-6 and J usage is TRBJ1-5; D perhaps matches TRBD1 (6 bases). Germline-derived CDR1 and CDR2 are MNHNY and SVGAGI (reference sequence). V lost 7 bases, J lost 6 bases, and 16 bases lay in between. The CDR3 has 14 amino acids. Here the CDR3 reads CASTRGAVIQPQHF. Written as DNA, the CDR3 is TGTGCCAGCACCCGGGGGGCCGTTATTCAGCCCCAGCATTTT.

The chain has TRBV15 and TRBJ2-1; 10 nucleotides line up with TRBD2. CDR1 LNHNV and CDR2 YYDKDF come from the germline V gene (reference sequence). The CDR3 totals 18 residues. Losses at the gene ends were 1 base for V and 4 bases for J; bases not matched to a gene: 10. This chain's CDR3 is CATSRGQTSGFRYNEQFF. As DNA, the CDR3 is TGTGCCACCAGCAGAGGACAGACTAGCGGGTTTCGTTACAATGAGCAGTTCTTC.

V and J are TRBV7-8 and TRBJ1-2; D is ambiguous. Looked up from germline, CDR1 is SGHVS and CDR2 is FQNEAQ. This CDR3 has 17 residues. With 3 bases removed from V and 8 bases from J, the gap between germline ends came to 25 bases. This CDR3 reads CASSLNLVEVVDSGYTF. Written as DNA, the CDR3 is TGTGCCAGCAGCTTGAACCTCGTCGAGGTGGTCGATTCGGGCTACACCTTC.

The chain has TRBV29-1 and TRBJ2-1; 13 positions agree with TRBD2. CDR1 is SQVTM and CDR2 is ANQGSEA in the germline V gene. V gave up 4 bases and J gave up 9 bases; unmatched junction bases: 21. The CDR3 covers 19 residues. This chain's CDR3 is CSVAHRGITSGRVTGEQFF. DNA of the CDR3: TGCAGCGTTGCGCACAGGGGAATAACTAGCGGGAGGGTCACGGGTGAGCAGTTCTTC.

This sequence joins TRBV21-1 and TRBJ2-3; TRBD2 reflects the table's D call only, with no check against the DNA. TRBV21-1 is marked as a pseudogene. The CDR3 covers 21 residues. The CDR3 DNA is TGTGCCAGCAGCAAATGGGTCTTGGGGCTAGCGGGAGGGCTTGCCACAGATACGCAGTATTTT. Its protein product is CASSKWVLGLAGGLATDTQYF.

This clone has a handful of counts. The V call is TRBV4-1, the J call TRBJ2-1; D unresolved. Germline CDR1 and CDR2: MGHRA and YSYEKL. Deletions cut 0 bases from V and 4 bases from J, with 13 bases between. The CDR3 length is 16 residues. The CDR3 loop is CASSQDLPILYNEQFF. The CDR3 DNA reads TGCGCCAGCAGCCAAGATCTCCCTATTCTTTACAATGAGCAGTTCTTC.